The source of this T cell receptor (beta chain) is a study of early T cells in non-severe SARS-CoV-2 infection. Whole-study context: Chains were unpaired, as sequencing was done on bulk RNA from unsorted whole blood.

CDR3 size: 18 residues. The ends were cut back, 4 bases at V and 0 bases at J, with 20 bases in the middle. Germline V gene lookup returns CDR1 MDHEN and CDR2 SYDVKM. This clonotype was recorded a few times. Antigen: not known. Notes on the study in general: VDJdb matching favored anti-spike CD8 responses, missing private and CD4 specificities.

Individual cDNA molecules were tagged with unique molecular identifiers. MiXCR, run by TCRdb on the 5' RACE reads, gives a single entry per CDR3 protein. The profile shows about 71,000 distinct CDR3 sequences, about an eighth of them singletons. This chain connects TRBV28 to TRBJ2-3; no reliable D call. The starting material was whole blood, obtained at baseline. The source of this sequence is an adult who was a healthcare worker with PCR-confirmed SARS-CoV-2 infection or an uninfected control (not recorded which). CDR3 region: CASSSAPSPRESTDTQYF. Written as DNA, the CDR3 is TGTGCCAGCAGTTCAGCCCCCTCACCTAGGGAAAGCACAGATACGCAGTATTTT.